The clone carrying this TCR beta chain was counted at least ten times. The antigen is not known. TCRdb ran MiXCR on the reads and lists one entry per CDR3 protein. The sample shows 500,000 or so distinct CDR3 sequences, 15% to 20% of them seen only once. The source of the sample is a study of T cell repertoires in cytomegalovirus infection. Study-wide background: Evidence of both CMV infection and a matching HLA type came from public TCR beta signatures. Overall study findings and caveats: HLA-C-restricted CMV clonotypes gave the most frequent clonotype in two of eight donors.

Losses at the gene ends were 3 bases for V and 5 bases for J; bases not matched to a gene: 12. The CDR3 has 17 residues. The sequence was obtained from a human donor in good health (CMV status not recorded). Some clones in this sample may be carry-over from other donors' samples. The gene calls are TRBV12-3 or TRBV12-4 and TRBJ1-4, with TRBD1 matching 7 bases. Sequenced input: CD8+ T cells from PBMCs. CDR3 residues: CASSFTTGDHLNEKLFF. The CDR3 nucleotides read TGTGCCAGCAGTTTCACCACAGGGGACCACCTAAATGAAAAACTGTTTTTT.